This TCR beta chain was sequenced during a study of shared clonotypes between healthy human individuals. As for the study in general: Used for every donor were three CD4 naive, three CD4 memory, two CD8 naive and one CD8 memory plate. Study findings and constraints: Among non-shared clonotypes, generation probabilities were lower than among those shared by all four donors. Generally, naive subsets came out with larger estimated richness than memory subsets.

In regard to this clone: No antigen is known for it.

Healthy HIV-negative adults with no recent acute infections or vaccinations were recruited as donors. The germline CDR1 and CDR2 sequences are KGHSH and LQKENI. Trimming removed 3 bases from V and 10 bases from J, with 18 bases in between. This CDR3 contains 14 residues. Sequenced by immunoSEQ multiplex PCR; TCRdb stores in-frame clones only, minus some. The sample includes fewer than 2.5 million clones, over 85% of them seen just once. The material sequenced was naive CD4+ T cells from PBMCs. Subset of the sample: CD45RA+ positively selected. The origin of this receptor is a man aged 18-30 years in good health. Some clones in this sample may be carry-over from other donors' samples. The V call is TRBV18, the J call TRBJ1-1, with D possibly matching TRBD1 (5 bases). The CDR3 nucleotides read TGTGCCAGCTCACCTCCAGGGAGCTGGGACGCAGCTTTCTTT. Its protein product is CASSPPGSWDAAFF.